This TCR beta chain was sequenced in a study of blood T cells in healthy people across ages. General study points: There were more naive CD4+ cells and higher diversity in long-lived donors than in aged donors. Calculation of diversity from one million T cells yielded estimates considered to be underestimates.

They isolated at least 6 million PBMCs from each sample. Total RNA amounts of at least 5 micrograms were extracted per sample. In regard to this clonotype: Its antigen remains unidentified.

Trimming removed 0 bases from V and 5 bases from J; junction bases left unmatched: 5. The V gene's germline CDR1 is MGHRA and CDR2 YSYEKL. The CDR3 loop spans 15 amino acids. The second PCR ran about 6 to 11 cycles with a sample-barcoded 5' primer and J-beta primers. MiXCR, applied by TCRdb to the 5' RACE reads, yields one record per CDR3 protein. The table has around 1,500,000 distinct CDR3 sequences, roughly 45% seen once. The specimen sequenced was blood. The J gene is TRBJ1-2, the V gene TRBV4-1; 8 nucleotides align to TRBD1. The receptor was derived from a woman between 18 and 30 years old in good health. The CDR3 DNA follows: TGCGCCAGCAGCCAAGATCGGGACAGGCTGTATGGCTACACCTTC. It codes for CASSQDRDRLYGYTF.